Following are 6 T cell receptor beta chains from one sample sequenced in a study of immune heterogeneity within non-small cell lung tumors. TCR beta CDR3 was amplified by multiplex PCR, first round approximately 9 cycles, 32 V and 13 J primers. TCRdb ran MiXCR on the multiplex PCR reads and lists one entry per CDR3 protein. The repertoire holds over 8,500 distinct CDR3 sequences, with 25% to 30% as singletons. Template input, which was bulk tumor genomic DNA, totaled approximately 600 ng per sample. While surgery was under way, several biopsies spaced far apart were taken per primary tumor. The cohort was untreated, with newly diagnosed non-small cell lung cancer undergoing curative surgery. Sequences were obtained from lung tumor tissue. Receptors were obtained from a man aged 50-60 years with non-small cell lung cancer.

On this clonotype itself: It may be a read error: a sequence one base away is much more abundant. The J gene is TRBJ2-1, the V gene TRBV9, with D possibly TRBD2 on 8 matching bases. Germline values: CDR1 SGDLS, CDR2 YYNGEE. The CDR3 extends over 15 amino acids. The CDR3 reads CGSSGGQNSYNEQFF. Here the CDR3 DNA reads TGTGGCAGCAGCGGGGGACAGAACTCCTACAATGAGCAGTTCTTC. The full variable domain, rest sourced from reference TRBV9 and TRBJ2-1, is DSGVTQTPKHLITATGQRVTLRCSPRSGDLSVYWYQQSLDQGLQFLIQYYNGEERAKGNILERFSAQQFPDLHSELNLSSLELGDSALYFCGSSGGQNSYNEQFFGPGTRLTVL.

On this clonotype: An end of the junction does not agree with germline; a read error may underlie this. CDR3 in amino acids: CATGDFSGASTDTQYF. The CDR3 coding sequence is TGTGCCACCGGTGATTTCTCAGGGGCCTCCACAGATACGCAGTATTTT. This chain links TRBV24-1 with TRBJ2-3, with D maybe TRBD1 (6 bases). There are 16 residues in the CDR3. Germline V gives CDR1 KGHDR, CDR2 SFDVKD.

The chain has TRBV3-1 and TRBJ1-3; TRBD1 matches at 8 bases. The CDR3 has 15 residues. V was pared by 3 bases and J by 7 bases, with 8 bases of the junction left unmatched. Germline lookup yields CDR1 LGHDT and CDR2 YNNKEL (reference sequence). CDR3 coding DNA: TGTGCCAGCAGCCAGCCAGGGGGCATTTTGAACACCATATATTTT. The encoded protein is CASSQPGGILNTIYF.

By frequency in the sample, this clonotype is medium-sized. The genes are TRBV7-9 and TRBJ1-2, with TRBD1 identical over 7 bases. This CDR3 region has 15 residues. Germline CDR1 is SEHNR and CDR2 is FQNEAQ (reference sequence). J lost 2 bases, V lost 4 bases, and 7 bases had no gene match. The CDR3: CASSSPPDRNYGYTF. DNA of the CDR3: TGTGCCAGCAGCTCCCCCCCGGACAGGAACTATGGCTACACCTTC. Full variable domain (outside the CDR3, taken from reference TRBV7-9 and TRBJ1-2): DTGVSQNPRHKITKRGQNVTFRCDPISEHNRLYWYRQTLGQGPEFLTYFQNEAQLEKSRLLSDRFSAERPKGSFSTLEIQRTEQGDSAMYLCASSSPPDRNYGYTFGSGTRLTVV.

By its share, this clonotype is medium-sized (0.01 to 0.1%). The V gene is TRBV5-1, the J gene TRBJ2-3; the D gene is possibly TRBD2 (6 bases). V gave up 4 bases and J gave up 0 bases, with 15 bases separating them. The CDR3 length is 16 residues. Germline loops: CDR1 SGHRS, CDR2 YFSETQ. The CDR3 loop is CASSPALGTSTDTQYF. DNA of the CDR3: TGCGCCAGCAGCCCGGCTTTGGGGACTAGCACAGATACGCAGTATTTT.

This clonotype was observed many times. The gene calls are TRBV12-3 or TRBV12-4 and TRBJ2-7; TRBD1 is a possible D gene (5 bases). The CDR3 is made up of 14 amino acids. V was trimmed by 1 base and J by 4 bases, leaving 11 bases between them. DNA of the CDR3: TGTGCCAGCAGTTTAGGGCAGGGTACGTACGAGCAGTACTTC. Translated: CASSLGQGTYEQYF.